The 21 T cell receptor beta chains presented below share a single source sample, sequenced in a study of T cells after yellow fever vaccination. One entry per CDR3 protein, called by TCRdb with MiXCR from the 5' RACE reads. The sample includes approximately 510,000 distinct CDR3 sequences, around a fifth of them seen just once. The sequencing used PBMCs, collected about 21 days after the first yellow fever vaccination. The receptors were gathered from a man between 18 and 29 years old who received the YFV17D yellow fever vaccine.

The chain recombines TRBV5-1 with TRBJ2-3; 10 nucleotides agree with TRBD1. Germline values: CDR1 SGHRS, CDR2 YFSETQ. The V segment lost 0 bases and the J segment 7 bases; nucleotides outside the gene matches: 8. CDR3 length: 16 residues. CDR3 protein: CASSLVGQGNLNTQYF. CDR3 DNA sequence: TGCGCCAGCAGCTTGGTGGGACAGGGGAATTTGAATACGCAGTATTTT.

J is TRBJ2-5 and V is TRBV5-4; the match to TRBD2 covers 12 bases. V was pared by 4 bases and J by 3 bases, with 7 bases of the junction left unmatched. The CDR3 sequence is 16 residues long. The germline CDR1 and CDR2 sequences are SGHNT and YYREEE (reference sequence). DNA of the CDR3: TGTGCCAGCAGCGTTGGCAGACTAGCGGGGGAAGAGACCCAGTACTTC. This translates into CASSVGRLAGEETQYF.

The CDR3 loop reads CASSFLAGSDTQYF. Here the CDR3 DNA reads TGTGCCAGCAGTTTTCTAGCGGGATCAGATACGCAGTATTTT. V usage is TRBV27 and J usage is TRBJ2-3; 9 bases align to TRBD2. The CDR3 totals 14 residues. The J segment lost 4 bases and the V segment lost 3 bases, leaving 2 bases of the junction unmatched. CDR1 and CDR2 from the germline V gene are MNHEY and SMNVEV (reference sequence).

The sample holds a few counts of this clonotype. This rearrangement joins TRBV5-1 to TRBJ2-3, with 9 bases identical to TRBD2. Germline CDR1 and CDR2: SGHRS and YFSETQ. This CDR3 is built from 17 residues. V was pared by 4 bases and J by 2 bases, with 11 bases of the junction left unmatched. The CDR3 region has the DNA TGCGCCAGCAGCCTGAGTAGCGGGGGACTCAACACAGATACGCAGTATTTT. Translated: CASSLSSGGLNTDTQYF.

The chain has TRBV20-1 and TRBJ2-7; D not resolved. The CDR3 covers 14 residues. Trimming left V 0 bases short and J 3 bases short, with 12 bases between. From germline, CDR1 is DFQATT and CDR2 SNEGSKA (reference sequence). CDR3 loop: CSARDRSIDYEQYF. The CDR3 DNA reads TGCAGTGCTAGAGATCGGTCGATTGACTACGAGCAGTACTTC.

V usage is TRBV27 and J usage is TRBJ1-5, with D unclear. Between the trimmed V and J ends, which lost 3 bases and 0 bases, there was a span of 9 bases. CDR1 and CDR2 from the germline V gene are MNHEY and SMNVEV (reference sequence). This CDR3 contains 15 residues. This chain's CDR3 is CASSFRIDSNQPQHF. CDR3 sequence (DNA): TGTGCCAGCAGTTTTAGGATTGATAGCAATCAGCCCCAGCATTTT.

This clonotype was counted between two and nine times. The CDR3 loop is CASSLWAEQYF. CDR3 nucleotides: TGTGCCAGCAGCTTGTGGGCCGAGCAGTACTTC. This sequence joins TRBV5-5 and TRBJ2-7; D gene unclear. This CDR3 has 11 amino acids. Per the germline V gene, CDR1 is SGHKS and CDR2 is YYEKEE (reference sequence). Trimming left V 1 base short and J 6 bases short, with 5 bases between.

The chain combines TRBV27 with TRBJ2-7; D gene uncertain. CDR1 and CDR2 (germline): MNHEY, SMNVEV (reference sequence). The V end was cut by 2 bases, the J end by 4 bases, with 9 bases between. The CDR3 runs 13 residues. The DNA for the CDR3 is TGTGCCAGCAGTTTAGGGGTCCATTACGAGCAGTACTTC. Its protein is CASSLGVHYEQYF.

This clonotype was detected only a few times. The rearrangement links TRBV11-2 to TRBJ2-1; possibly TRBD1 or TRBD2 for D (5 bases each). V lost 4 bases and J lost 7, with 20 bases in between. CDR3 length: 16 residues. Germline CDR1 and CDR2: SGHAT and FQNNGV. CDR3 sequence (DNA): TGTGCCAGCAGCTCCACCGGGACGCTGGTTGGGAATGAGCAGTTCTTC. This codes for CASSSTGTLVGNEQFF.

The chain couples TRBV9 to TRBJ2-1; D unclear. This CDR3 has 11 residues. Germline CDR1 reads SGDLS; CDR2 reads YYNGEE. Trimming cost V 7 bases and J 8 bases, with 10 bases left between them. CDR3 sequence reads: CASGMSDEQFF. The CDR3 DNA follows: TGTGCCAGCGGGATGAGTGATGAGCAGTTCTTC.

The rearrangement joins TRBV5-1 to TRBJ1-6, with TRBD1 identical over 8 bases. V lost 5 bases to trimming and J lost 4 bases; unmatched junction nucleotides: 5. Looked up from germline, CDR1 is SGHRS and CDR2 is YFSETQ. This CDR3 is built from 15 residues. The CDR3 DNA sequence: TGCGCCAGCAGGGCCGGGACAGGATATAATTCACCCCTCCACTTT. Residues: CASRAGTGYNSPLHF.

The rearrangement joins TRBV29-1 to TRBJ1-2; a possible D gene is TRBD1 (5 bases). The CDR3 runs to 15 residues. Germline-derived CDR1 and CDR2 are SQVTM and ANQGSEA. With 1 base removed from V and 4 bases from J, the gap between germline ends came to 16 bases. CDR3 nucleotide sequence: TGCAGCGTTGAAGGGGGGGGTTTTAGAATCTATGGCTACACCTTC. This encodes CSVEGGGFRIYGYTF.

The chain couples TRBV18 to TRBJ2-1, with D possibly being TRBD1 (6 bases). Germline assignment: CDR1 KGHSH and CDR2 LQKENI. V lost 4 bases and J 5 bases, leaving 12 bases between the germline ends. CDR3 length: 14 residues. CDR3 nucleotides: TGTGCCAGCTCACTTCCTTACAGGGACAATGAGCAGTTCTTC. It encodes CASSLPYRDNEQFF. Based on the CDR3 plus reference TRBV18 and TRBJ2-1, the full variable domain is NAGVMQNPRHLVRRRGQEARLRCSPMKGHSHVYWYRQLPEEGLKFMVYLQKENIIDESGMPKERFSAEFPKEGPSILRIQQVVRGDSAAYFCASSLPYRDNEQFFGPGTRLTVL.

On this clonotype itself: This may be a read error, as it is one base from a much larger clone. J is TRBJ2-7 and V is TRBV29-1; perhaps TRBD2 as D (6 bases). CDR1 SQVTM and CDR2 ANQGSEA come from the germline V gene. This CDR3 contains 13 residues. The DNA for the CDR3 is TGCAGCGTCAGGGCGGGGAGTTTCTACGAGCTGTACTTC. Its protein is CSVRAGSFYELYF.

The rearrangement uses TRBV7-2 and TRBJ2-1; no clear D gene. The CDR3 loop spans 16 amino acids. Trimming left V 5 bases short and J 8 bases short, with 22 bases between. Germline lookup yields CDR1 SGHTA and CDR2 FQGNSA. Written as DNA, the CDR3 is TGTGCCAGCAGCCCATCCATTACGGGTAAAGGTGATGAGCAGTTCTTC. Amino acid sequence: CASSPSITGKGDEQFF.

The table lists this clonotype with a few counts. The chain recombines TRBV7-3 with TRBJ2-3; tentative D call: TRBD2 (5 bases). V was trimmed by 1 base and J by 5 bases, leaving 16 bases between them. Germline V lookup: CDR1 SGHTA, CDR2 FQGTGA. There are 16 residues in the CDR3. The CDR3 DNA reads TGTGCCAGCAGCTTAAGTGTAGGACTTGGAGGAGATACGCAGTATTTT. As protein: CASSLSVGLGGDTQYF.

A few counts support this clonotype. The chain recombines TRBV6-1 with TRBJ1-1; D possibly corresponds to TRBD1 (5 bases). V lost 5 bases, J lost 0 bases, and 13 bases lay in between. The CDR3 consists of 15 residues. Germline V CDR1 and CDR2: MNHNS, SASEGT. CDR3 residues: CASSPNQGLNTEAFF. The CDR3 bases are TGTGCCAGCAGTCCCAATCAGGGATTGAACACTGAAGCTTTCTTT.

CDR3 region: CASTGQAYYSTDTQYF. CDR3 sequence (DNA): TGTGCCAGCACGGGACAGGCCTACTATAGCACAGATACGCAGTATTTT. This chain connects TRBV7-8 to TRBJ2-3, with 8 bases lining up with TRBD1. The CDR3 contains 16 residues. Germline V gene sequence: CDR1 SGHVS, CDR2 FQNEAQ. The junction had 9 bases not matched to a gene; V was cut back by 7 bases and J by 0 bases.

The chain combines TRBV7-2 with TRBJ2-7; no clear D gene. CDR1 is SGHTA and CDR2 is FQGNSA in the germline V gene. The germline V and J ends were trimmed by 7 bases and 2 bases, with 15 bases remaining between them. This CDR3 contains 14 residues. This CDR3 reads CASTDTSTAYEQYF. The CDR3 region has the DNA TGTGCCAGCACCGATACATCGACTGCCTACGAGCAGTACTTC.

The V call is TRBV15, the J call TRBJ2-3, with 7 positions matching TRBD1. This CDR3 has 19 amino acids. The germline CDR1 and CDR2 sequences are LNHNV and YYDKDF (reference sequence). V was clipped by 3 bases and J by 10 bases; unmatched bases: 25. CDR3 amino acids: CATSRVHRDSAPSVGSQYF. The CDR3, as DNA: TGTGCCACCAGCAGGGTCCACCGGGACAGTGCGCCTTCCGTGGGCTCGCAGTATTTT.

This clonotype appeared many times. The DNA for the CDR3 is TGTGCCAGCAGCTTGGGACTTATTACAGATACGCAGTATTTT. Translation: CASSLGLITDTQYF. The rearrangement links TRBV7-2 to TRBJ2-3; TRBD2 is a possible D gene (6 bases). Germline V lookup: CDR1 SGHTA, CDR2 FQGNSA. V was clipped by 3 bases and J by 3 bases, with 10 bases between them. CDR3 size: 14 residues. The full variable domain, its missing parts supplied by reference TRBV7-2 and TRBJ2-3, is GAGVSQSPSNKVTEKGKDVELRCDPISGHTALYWYRQSLGQGLEFLIYFQGNSAPDKSGLPSDRFSAERTGGSVSTLTIQRTQQEDSAVYLCASSLGLITDTQYFGPGTRLTVL.